Given below is one T cell receptor (beta chain) in context. This entry comes from a study of cytomegalovirus exposure and HLA in healthy donors. Primers: 60 Vbeta forward and 13 Jbeta reverse. Repertoires were generated with immunoSEQ multiplex PCR, while TCRdb's copy carries only in-frame clones and drops some. The table includes 150,000 or so clones, 60% to 80% detected once. Material for sequencing was PBMCs. This receptor was taken from a woman in her thirties in good health and CMV-seronegative.

The CDR3 spells CATSRARQDHGYTF. Written as DNA, the CDR3 is TGTGCCACCAGCAGAGCCAGGCAGGATCATGGCTACACCTTC. The chain recombines TRBV15 with TRBJ1-2; D is uncertain. Trimming removed 1 base at V and 6 bases at J, with 12 bases between. Germline CDR1 LNHNV, CDR2 YYDKDF (reference sequence). This CDR3 has 14 amino acids.